The 8 T cell receptor beta chains below all came from one sample that was sequenced in a study of technical replicates of blood from several donors. Clones were sequenced by immunoSEQ multiplex PCR, and TCRdb holds only the in-frame ones, with some missing. The sample contains tens of thousands of clones, 95% to 98% of which appear only once. Material: T cells isolated from PBMCs. The source is a human donor in good health.

The chain joins TRBV27 to TRBJ2-3; D gene ambiguous. The ends were cut back, 5 bases at V and 0 bases at J, with 15 bases in the middle. Germline CDR1 reads MNHEY; CDR2 reads SMNVEV (reference sequence). This CDR3 contains 16 residues. Here the CDR3 reads CASSPAPVSSTDTQYF. CDR3 sequence (DNA): TGTGCCAGCAGTCCTGCGCCGGTATCTAGCACAGATACGCAGTATTTT.

Here the CDR3 reads CASTLGGITNEKLFF. The CDR3 DNA reads as TGTGCCAGCACCCTGGGAGGAATAACTAATGAAAAACTGTTTTTT. The chain carries TRBV28 and TRBJ1-4; D is undetermined. The CDR3 runs to 15 residues. Looked up from germline, CDR1 is MDHEN and CDR2 is SYDVKM. The V end lost 7 bases, the J end lost 1 base, and 13 bases lay between the germline ends.

The chain joins TRBV7-3 to TRBJ2-5, with 8 bases matching TRBD2. This CDR3 region has 17 residues. Germline assignment: CDR1 SGHTA and CDR2 FQGTGA. V lost 1 base, J lost 5 bases, and 12 bases stayed unmatched. The CDR3 DNA follows: TGTGCCAGCAGCTTAATCGGGAGGGCCGCGGAAAGCGAGACCCAGTACTTC. This gives the protein CASSLIGRAAESETQYF.

The chain uses TRBV12-5 and TRBJ1-1; 9 bases line up with TRBD1. Germline assignment: CDR1 LGHNT and CDR2 FRNRAP. The CDR3 runs to 16 residues. The J segment lost 3 bases and the V segment lost 10 bases, leaving 15 bases of the junction unmatched. Here the CDR3 DNA reads TGTGCTATACCTTTGGGGAGGACAGGGGCCTACACTGAAGCTTTCTTT. This translates into CAIPLGRTGAYTEAFF.

This sequence joins TRBV5-5 and TRBJ1-5; TRBD1 agrees at 7 bases. The CDR3 covers 16 residues. Per the germline V gene, CDR1 is SGHKS and CDR2 is YYEKEE (reference sequence). V dropped 0 bases and J dropped 3; count of bases not matched to a gene: 6. The DNA of the CDR3 is TGTGCCAGCAGCTTGGCCGTAGGGACAGTCAATCAGCCCCAGCATTTT. Translation: CASSLAVGTVNQPQHF.

The chain couples TRBV10-1 to TRBJ2-7; 9 bases line up with TRBD2. The CDR3 consists of 15 residues. CDR1 WNHNN and CDR2 SYGVQD come from the germline V gene (reference sequence). J was trimmed by 4 bases and V by 7 bases; bases with no gene match: 11. CDR3 loop: CASTAGGPGGYEQYF. In DNA form, the CDR3 reads TGCGCCAGCACCGCGGGAGGGCCTGGTGGTTACGAGCAGTACTTC.

This chain joins TRBV5-4 and TRBJ1-3; D is undetermined. The V end lost 0 bases, the J end lost 7 bases, and 5 bases lay between the germline ends. CDR3 size: 12 residues. Germline CDR1 reads SGHNT; CDR2 reads YYREEE (reference sequence). The CDR3 coding sequence is TGTGCCAGCAGCTTGGACGGGAACACCATATATTTT. Its protein is CASSLDGNTIYF.

The chain combines TRBV30 with TRBJ2-1; D possibly corresponds to TRBD1 (6 bases). Germline-derived CDR1 and CDR2 are GTSNPN and SVGIG (reference sequence). Between the trimmed V and J ends, which lost 1 base and 12 bases, there was a span of 22 bases. CDR3 length equals 15 residues. In DNA form, the CDR3 reads TGTGCCTGGAGTGGGACCGGGACACTCAGCGTAGGGCAGTTCTTC. Its translation: CAWSGTGTLSVGQFF.